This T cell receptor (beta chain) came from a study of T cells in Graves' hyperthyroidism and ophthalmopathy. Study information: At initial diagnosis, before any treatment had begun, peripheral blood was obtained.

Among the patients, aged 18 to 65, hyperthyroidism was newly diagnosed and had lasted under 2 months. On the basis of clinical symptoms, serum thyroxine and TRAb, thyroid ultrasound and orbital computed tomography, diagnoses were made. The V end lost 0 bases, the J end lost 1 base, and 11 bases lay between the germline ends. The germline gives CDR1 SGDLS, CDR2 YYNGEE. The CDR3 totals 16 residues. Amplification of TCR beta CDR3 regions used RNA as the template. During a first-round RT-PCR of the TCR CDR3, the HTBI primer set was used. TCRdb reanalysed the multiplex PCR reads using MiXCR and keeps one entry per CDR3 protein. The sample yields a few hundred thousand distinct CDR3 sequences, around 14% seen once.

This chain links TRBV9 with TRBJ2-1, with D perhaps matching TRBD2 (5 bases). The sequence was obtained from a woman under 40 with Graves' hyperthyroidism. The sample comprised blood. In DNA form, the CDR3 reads TGTGCCAGCAGCGTAGTCCCGGGCGGGTCCTACAATGAGCAGTTCTTC. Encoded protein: CASSVVPGGSYNEQFF.